This T cell receptor beta chain was identified during a study of shared clonotypes between healthy human individuals. Study-level results: Sampling was confined to blood; repertoires within tissues likely differ.

When samples were unsorted, 70 million to 95 million PBMCs were used for genomic DNA. There are 15 residues in the CDR3. Germline CDR1 and CDR2: SGDLS and YYNGEE. V was cut by 1 base and J by 1 base, with 11 bases left in between. In this sample, this clone turned up once. As yet, its antigen is unknown. Several immunoSEQ plates received, in even portions, the genomic DNA of each subset. In replicate PCRs of unsorted PBMC, about 0.3 ug DNA, around 30,000 T cell genomes, was used. This table comes from immunoSEQ multiplex PCR, and its TCRdb copy is limited to in-frame clones, with some not included. The sample records approximately 500,000 clones, more than 65% being singletons.

J is TRBJ2-5 and V is TRBV9; tentatively, D is TRBD1 or TRBD2 (6 bases each). The sequence was obtained from a middle-aged woman in good health. Some clones in this sample may be carry-over from other donors' samples. The source material was PBMCs. The CDR3 DNA sequence: TGTGCCAGCAGCGTACGGGGGCGCCCCCAAGAGACCCAGTACTTC. Protein: CASSVRGRPQETQYF.